This record concerns one TCR beta chain sequence. Antigen specificity is unknown. The data originate from a study of glioma-infiltrating T cells after dendritic cell vaccination. On the study more broadly: Dendritic cell vaccination trial patients had either newly diagnosed or recurrent glioblastoma.

V shed 0 bases, J shed 5 bases, and the junction held 5 bases outside the gene matches. Germline values: CDR1 SGHKS, CDR2 YYEKEE (reference sequence). This CDR3 spans 15 amino acids. The time point here: after dendritic cell vaccination, including at tumor progression/relapse. The primer mix had 60 V beta and 13 J beta primers. Generated by immunoSEQ multiplex PCR, the TCRdb table keeps only in-frame clones and is missing some. The repertoire has 90,000 or so clones, about 81% of them found once; the top ten carry around 2.2%. Findings of the study overall: Few patients contributed both blood and tumor specimens.

The source is a human donor with glioblastoma. The chain employs TRBV5-5 and TRBJ1-2; 9 nucleotides match TRBD1. This specimen was blood, taken after dendritic cell vaccination. The CDR3: CASSLATGGSYGYTF. The CDR3 DNA reads as TGTGCCAGCAGCTTGGCTACAGGGGGCTCGTATGGCTACACCTTC.